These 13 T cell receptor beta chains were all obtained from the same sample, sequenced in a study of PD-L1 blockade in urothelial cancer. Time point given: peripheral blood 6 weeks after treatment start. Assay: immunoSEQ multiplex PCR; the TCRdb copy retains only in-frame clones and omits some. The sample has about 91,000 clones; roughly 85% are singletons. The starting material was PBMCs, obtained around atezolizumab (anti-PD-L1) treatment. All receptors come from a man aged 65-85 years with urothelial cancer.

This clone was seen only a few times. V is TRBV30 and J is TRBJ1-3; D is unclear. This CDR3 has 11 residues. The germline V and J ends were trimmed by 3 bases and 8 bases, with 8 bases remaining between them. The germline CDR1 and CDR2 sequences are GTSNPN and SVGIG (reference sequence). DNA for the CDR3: TGTGCCTGGAGCACTTTCCACACCATATATTTT. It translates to CAWSTFHTIYF.

In nucleotides, the CDR3 is TGTGCCAGCAGTGAACCAAATCAGCCCCAGCATTTT. It codes for CASSEPNQPQHF. The chain carries TRBV2 and TRBJ1-5; D remains unclear. Germline V gene lookup returns CDR1 SNHLY and CDR2 FYNNEI. There are 12 residues in the CDR3. Deletions cut 2 bases from V and 4 bases from J, with 3 bases between.

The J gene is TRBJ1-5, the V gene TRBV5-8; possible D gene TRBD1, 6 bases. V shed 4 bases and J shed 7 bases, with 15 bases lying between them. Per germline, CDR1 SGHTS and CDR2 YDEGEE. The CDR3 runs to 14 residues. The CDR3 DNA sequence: TGTGCCAGCAGCCGCCCAGGGGAAGGACAGCCCCAGCATTTT. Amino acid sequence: CASSRPGEGQPQHF.

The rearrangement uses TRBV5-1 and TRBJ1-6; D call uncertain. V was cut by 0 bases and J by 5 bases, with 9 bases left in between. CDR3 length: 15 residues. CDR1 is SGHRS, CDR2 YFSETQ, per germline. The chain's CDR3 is CASSLEGTNNSPLHF. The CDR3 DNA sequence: TGCGCCAGCAGCTTGGAAGGCACTAATAATTCACCCCTCCACTTT.

The CDR3 spells CASSGQNTEAFF. The CDR3 DNA reads TGCGCCAGCAGCGGGCAGAACACTGAAGCTTTCTTT. The gene calls are TRBV5-1 and TRBJ1-1; the D is unclear. This CDR3 is 12 amino acids long. The germline V and J ends were trimmed by 4 bases and 1 base, with 5 bases remaining between them. Germline V gene lookup returns CDR1 SGHRS and CDR2 YFSETQ.

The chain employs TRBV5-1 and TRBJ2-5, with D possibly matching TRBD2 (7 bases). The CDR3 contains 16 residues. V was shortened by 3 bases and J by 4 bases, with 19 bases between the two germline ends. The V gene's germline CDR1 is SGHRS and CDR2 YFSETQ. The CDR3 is CASSSKTGGVGETQYF. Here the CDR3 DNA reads TGCGCCAGCAGCTCCAAAACGGGGGGCGTTGGAGAGACCCAGTACTTC.

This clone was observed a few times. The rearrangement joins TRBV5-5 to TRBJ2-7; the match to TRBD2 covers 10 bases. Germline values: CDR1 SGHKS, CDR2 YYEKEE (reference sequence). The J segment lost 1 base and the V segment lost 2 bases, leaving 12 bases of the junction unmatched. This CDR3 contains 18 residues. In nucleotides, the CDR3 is TGTGCCAGCAGCTTAATCGGTGTCGGGACTAGCGATTCCTACGAGCAGTACTTC. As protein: CASSLIGVGTSDSYEQYF.

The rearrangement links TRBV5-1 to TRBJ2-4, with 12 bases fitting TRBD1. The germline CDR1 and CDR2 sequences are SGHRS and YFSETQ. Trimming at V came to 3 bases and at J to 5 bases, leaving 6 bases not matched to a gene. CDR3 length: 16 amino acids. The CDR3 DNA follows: TGCGCCAGCAGCTCCGGGACAGGGGGCATAGAAAACATTCAGTACTTC. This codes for CASSSGTGGIENIQYF.

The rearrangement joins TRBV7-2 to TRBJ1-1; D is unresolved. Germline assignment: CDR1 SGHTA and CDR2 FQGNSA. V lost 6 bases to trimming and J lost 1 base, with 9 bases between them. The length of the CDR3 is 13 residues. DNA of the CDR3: TGTGCCAGCAGGGCGACACCGAACACTGAAGCTTTCTTT. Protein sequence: CASRATPNTEAFF.

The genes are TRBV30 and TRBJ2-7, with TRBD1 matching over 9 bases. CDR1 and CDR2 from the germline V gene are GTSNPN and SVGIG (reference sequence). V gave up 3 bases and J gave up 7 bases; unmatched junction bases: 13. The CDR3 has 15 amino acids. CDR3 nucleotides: TGTGCCTGGAGAGCAACCGGGACAGGGTTCGAGGAGCAGTACTTC. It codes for CAWRATGTGFEEQYF. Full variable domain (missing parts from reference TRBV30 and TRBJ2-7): SQTIHQWPATLVQPVGSPLSLECTVEGTSNPNLYWYRQAAGRGLQLLFYSVGIGQISSEVPQNLSASRPQDRQFILSSKKLLLSDSGFYLCAWRATGTGFEEQYFGPGTRLTVT.

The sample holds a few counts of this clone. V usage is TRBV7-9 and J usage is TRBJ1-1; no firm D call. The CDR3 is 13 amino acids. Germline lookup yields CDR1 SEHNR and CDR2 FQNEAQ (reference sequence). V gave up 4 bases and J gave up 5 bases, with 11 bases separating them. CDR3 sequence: CASSSTTGTEAFF. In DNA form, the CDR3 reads TGTGCCAGCAGCTCTACGACGGGGACTGAAGCTTTCTTT.

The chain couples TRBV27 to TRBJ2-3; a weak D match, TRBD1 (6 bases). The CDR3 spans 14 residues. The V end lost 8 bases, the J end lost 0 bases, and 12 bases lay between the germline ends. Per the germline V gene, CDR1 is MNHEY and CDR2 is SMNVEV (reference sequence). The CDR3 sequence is CASGQSGSTDTQYF. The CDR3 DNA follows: TGTGCCAGCGGACAGAGCGGTAGCACAGATACGCAGTATTTT.

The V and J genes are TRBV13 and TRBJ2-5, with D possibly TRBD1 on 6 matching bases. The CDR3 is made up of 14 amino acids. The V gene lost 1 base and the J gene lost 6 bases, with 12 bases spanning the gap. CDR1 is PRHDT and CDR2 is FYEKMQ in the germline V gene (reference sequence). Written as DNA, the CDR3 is TGTGCCAGCAGCTTAGAGGCAGGGGCGAAGACCCAGTACTTC. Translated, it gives CASSLEAGAKTQYF.